This T cell receptor beta chain originates from a study of blood T cell repertoires in COVID-19. This clone has only a few counts. The CDR3 has 15 residues. From germline, CDR1 is LNHDA and CDR2 SQIVND (reference sequence). Trimming removed 1 base from V and 2 bases from J; junction bases left unmatched: 4. Profiling relied on immunoSEQ multiplex PCR, and the TCRdb table lists in-frame clones only, not all of them. Here the sample spans over 120,000 clones, 87% being singletons. The receptor's source is a man in his forties or fifties who had recovered from COVID-19. The rearrangement links TRBV19 to TRBJ2-7, with 8 bases matching TRBD1. Sequenced material: peripheral blood. The CDR3 region has the DNA TGTGCCAGTAGTATAGGGCCGGGACAGGCCTACGAGCAGTACTTC. Translation gives CASSIGPGQAYEQYF.